A selection of T cell receptor beta chains follows, all from one sample in a study of control samples from healthy donors and cancer patients. Libraries were prepared by immunoSEQ multiplex PCR; TCRdb keeps only in-frame clonotypes and omits some of them. The repertoire holds 150,000 to 200,000 clones, with 90% to 95% as singletons. Sequencing was done on a sample of blood. The receptors were sampled from a woman aged 30 to 39 in good health. The CDR3 runs from the conserved cysteine through the conserved F or W. Some rows have no size entry. The others give once, few or many, or a class for an expanded clone.

v_call clone_size cdr3_aa
TRBV2 NA CASSEVGVAGGEGEQFF
TRBV7-3 NA CASSPELAGGNNEQFF
TRBV15 once CATSSTGTGHNEQFF
TRBV5-1 NA CASSLDRVGEKLFF
TRBV7-7 NA CASSLGAEETQYF
TRBV18 NA CASSPALVRGLNTEAFF
TRBV5-1 NA CASQTSGGDNEQFF
TRBV6-5 NA CASSYQRTYNEQFF
TRBV30 NA CAWSVGLADHYEQYF
TRBV5-1 NA CASSLGQGVDEQFF
TRBV4-2 NA CASSQAGGEYGYTF
TRBV4-1 NA CASSQDQTRDRVGEQFF
TRBV9 NA CASSVGEGGTDTQYF
TRBV7-9 NA CASRGTNTDTQYF
TRBV2 few CASSVGTSGYNEQFF
TRBV6-4 once CASSKAVGDYNEQFF
TRBV5-1 NA CASSLAGLAGDNEQFF
TRBV11-2 once CASSRTSGSTDTQYF
TRBV7-9 NA CASSRTGSGYTF
TRBV14 NA CASSGTSGYNEQFF
TRBV4-3 NA CASSRTGGSPDTQYF
TRBV10-3 NA CAISDQVGYEQYF
TRBV6-6 NA CASSHPGLGGANVLTF
TRBV4-3 NA CASSPGLQSYNEQFF
TRBV5-1 NA CASSTLAGGLTGELFF
TRBV10-1 NA CASSDGSTDTQYF
TRBV5-6 NA CASSLSLYSNQPQHF
TRBV11-3 NA CASSSNRDYEQYF
TRBV7-8 NA CASSPDRGRGNQPQHF
TRBV28 NA CASSLGGQNSPLHF
TRBV25-1 NA CASSESWGDANTEAFF
TRBV12-2 NA CASRFGLGYNEQFF
TRBV18 NA CASSPGTGRETQYF
TRBV5-7 NA CASSIRDIPNTGELFF
TRBV27 NA CASSPDRNSPLHF
TRBV18 NA CASSPRAVLNYGYTF
TRBV7-9 NA CASSMTSGRNNEQFF
TRBV2 NA CASNRELPDTQYF
TRBV7-2 once CASSSYLDTQYF
TRBV4-2 NA CASSRTGANEQFF
TRBV7-9 NA CASTKLEKLFF
TRBV12-5 NA CASGLPPLSYNEQFF
TRBV19 NA CASSMGGQGIMNTEAFF
TRBV3-1/TRBV3-2 NA CASSQDWGGLRETQYF
TRBV5-1 few CASSPSTDTQYF
TRBV19 NA CASSMQWGSEAFF
TRBV6-5 NA CASRGGETQYF
TRBV6-5 NA CASSQYSNQPQHF
TRBV11-2 NA CASSLDLGYEQYF
TRBV27 few CASRTSGSYNEQFF
TRBV4-2 NA CASSQAKGGSGNTIYF
TRBV24-1 NA CATSDDRGRYNEQFF
TRBV5-1 NA CASSLGTGPSGNTIYF
TRBV19 NA CASSILSQPQHF